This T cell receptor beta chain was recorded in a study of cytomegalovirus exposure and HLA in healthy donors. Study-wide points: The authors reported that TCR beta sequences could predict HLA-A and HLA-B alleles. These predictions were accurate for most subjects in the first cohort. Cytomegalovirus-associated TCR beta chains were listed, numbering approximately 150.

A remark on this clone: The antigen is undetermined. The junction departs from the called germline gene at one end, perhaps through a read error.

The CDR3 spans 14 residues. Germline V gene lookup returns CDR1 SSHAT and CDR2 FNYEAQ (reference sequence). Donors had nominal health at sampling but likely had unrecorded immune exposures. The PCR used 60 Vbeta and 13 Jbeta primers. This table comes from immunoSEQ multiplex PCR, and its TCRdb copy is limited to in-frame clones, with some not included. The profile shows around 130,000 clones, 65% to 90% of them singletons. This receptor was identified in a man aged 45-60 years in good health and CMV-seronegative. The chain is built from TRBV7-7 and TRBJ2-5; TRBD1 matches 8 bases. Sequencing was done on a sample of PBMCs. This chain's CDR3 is CASSSRGQGETQYF. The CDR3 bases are TGTGCTAGCAGCTCACGCGGACAGGGAGAGACCCAGTACTTC. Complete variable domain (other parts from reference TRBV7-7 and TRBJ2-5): GAGVSQSPRYKVTKRGQDVTLRCDPISSHATLYWYQQALGQGPEFLTYFNYEAQPDKSGLPSDRFSAERPEGSISTLTIQRTEQRDSAMYRCASSSRGQGETQYFGPGTRLLVL.